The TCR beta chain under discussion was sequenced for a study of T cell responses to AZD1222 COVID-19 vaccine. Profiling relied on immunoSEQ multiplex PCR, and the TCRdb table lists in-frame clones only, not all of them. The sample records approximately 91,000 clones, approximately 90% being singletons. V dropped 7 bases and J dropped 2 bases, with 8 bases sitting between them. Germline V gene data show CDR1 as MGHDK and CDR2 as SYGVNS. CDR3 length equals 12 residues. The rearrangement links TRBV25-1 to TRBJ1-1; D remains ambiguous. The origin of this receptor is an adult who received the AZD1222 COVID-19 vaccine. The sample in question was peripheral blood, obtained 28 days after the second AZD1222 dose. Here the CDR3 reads CASKYSNTEAFF. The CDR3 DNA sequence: TGTGCCAGCAAATATAGCAACACTGAAGCTTTCTTT.